Included here is one T cell receptor (beta chain) sequence, with context. The antigen is not known. The junction differs from germline at one of its ends, possibly a read error. This record belongs to a study of T cells in tuberculosis. General observations from the study: The TCR-beta difference was not significant; alpha differences partly reflected length. Cases with active tuberculosis were adults, while controls were adolescents.

Profiled with immunoSEQ multiplex PCR; TCRdb holds only in-frame clones, not every one. The data hold tens of thousands of clones, with around 82% observed a single time. Germline CDR1 MNHEY, CDR2 SVGAGI. The CDR3 extends over 12 amino acids. The time point is: new active TB diagnosis, blood taken before or within 7 days of starting treatment. Patients were newly diagnosed, HIV-seronegative, and aged 18 or older. This sequence joins TRBV6-5 and TRBJ2-7; TRBD2 is a possible D gene (8 bases). The starting material was PBMCs, obtained at tuberculosis diagnosis. The sequence was collected from an adult with tuberculosis. The CDR3 spells CASRPGGSGESF. CDR3 nucleotide sequence: TGTGCCAGCAGACCAGGGGGTAGCGGGGAGTCCTTC.